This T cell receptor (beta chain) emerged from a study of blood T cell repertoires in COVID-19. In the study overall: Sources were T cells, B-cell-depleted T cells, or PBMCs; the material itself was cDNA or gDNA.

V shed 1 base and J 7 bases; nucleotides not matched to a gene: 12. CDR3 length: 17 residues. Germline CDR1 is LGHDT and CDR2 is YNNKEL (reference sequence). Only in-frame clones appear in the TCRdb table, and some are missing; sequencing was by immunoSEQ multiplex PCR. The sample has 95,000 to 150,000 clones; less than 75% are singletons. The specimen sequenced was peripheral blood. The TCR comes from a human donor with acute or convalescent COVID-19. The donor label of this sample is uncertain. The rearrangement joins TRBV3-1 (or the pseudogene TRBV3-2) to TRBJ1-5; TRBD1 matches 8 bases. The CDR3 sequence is CASSQGRPGGRGQPQHF. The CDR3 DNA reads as TGTGCCAGCAGCCAAGGTAGGCCAGGGGGCAGGGGGCAGCCCCAGCATTTT.